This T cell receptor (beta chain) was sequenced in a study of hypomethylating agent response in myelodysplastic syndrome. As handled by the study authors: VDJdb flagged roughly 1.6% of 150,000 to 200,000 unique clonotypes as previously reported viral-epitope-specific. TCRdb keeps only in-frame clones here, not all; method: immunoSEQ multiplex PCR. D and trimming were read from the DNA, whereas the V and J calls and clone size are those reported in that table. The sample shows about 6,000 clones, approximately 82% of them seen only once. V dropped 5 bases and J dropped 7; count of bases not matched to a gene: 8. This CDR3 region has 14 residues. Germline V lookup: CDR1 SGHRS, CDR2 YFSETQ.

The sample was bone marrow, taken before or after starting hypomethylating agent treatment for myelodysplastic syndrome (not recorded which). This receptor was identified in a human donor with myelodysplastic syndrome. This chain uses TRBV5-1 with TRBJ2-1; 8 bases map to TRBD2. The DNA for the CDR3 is TGCGCCAGCAGATCTCCGGGGGGGCAGAATGAGCAGTTCTTC. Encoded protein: CASRSPGGQNEQFF.